This TCR beta chain was obtained from a study of control samples from healthy donors and cancer patients. Sequencing used immunoSEQ multiplex PCR; TCRdb keeps in-frame clones, though not all of them. The sample holds tens of thousands of clones, 84% seen once. The CDR3 runs 15 residues. V lost 1 base and J 2 bases, leaving 11 bases between the germline ends. Germline V CDR1 and CDR2: SGHDN, FVKESK. This clone is a singleton in its sample. This rearrangement joins TRBV14 to TRBJ2-5; possible D gene TRBD2, 6 bases. The receptor's source is a man in his sixties with head and neck cancer. What was sequenced was PBMCs. CDR3: CASSQVAGPQETQYF. CDR3 DNA sequence: TGTGCCAGCAGCCAAGTTGCGGGGCCGCAAGAGACCCAGTACTTC. The whole variable domain, remainder taken from reference TRBV14 and TRBJ2-5, is EAGVTQFPSHSVIEKGQTVTLRCDPISGHDNLYWYRRVMGKEIKFLLHFVKESKQDESGMPNNRFLAERTGGTYSTLKVQPAELEDSGVYFCASSQVAGPQETQYFGPGTRLLVL.